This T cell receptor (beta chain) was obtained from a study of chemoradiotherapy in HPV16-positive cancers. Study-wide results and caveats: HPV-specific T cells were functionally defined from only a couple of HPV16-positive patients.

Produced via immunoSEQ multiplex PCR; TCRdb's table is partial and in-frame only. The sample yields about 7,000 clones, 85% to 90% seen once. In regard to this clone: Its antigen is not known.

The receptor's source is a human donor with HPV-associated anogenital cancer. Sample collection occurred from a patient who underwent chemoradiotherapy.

This chain's CDR3 is CASSQDRASGFYEQYF. In nucleotides, the CDR3 is TGTGCCAGCAGCCAAGATCGGGCTAGCGGATTCTACGAGCAGTACTTC. V is TRBV14 and J is TRBJ2-7; 7 nucleotides line up with TRBD2. The J segment lost 3 bases and the V segment lost 0 bases, leaving 8 bases of the junction unmatched. The CDR3 spans 16 residues. Germline V gene sequence: CDR1 SGHDN, CDR2 FVKESK.